What follows describes a single TCR beta chain. Assay used: immunoSEQ multiplex PCR; TCRdb lists only in-frame clones, some missing. There are 300,000 to 400,000 clones in the sample; over 75% occur only once, and 1% lies in the top ten. Germline V gene lookup returns CDR1 LNHDA and CDR2 SQIVND (reference sequence). The V gene lost 5 bases and the J gene lost 6 bases, with 11 bases spanning the gap. The CDR3 totals 13 residues. The data belong to a study of blood T cell repertoires in COVID-19. The receptor was derived from a man aged 18 to 30 who had recovered from COVID-19. The chain is built from TRBV19 and TRBJ2-1, with D hard to call. The sequencing sample was made of PBMCs or T cells enriched from blood (not recorded which). CDR3 nucleotide sequence: TGTGCCAGTAGTTACCTTACAGCCAATGAGCAGTTCTTC. It translates to CASSYLTANEQFF.